The 19 T cell receptor beta chains listed next were all sequenced from one sample in a study of shared clonotypes between healthy human individuals. Clones were sequenced by immunoSEQ multiplex PCR, and TCRdb holds only the in-frame ones, with some missing. The repertoire has 2 million to 3 million clones, approximately 94% of them found once; the top ten carry roughly 0.14%. The sequenced sample consisted of naive CD4+ T cells sorted from blood. Subset defined: CD45RA+ positively selected. The receptors were sampled from a man aged 18 to 30 in good health.

The rearrangement uses TRBV11-2 and TRBJ2-2; no clear D gene. V was pared by 6 bases and J by 0 bases, with 20 bases between. Germline-derived CDR1 and CDR2 are SGHAT and FQNNGV. This CDR3 comprises 18 residues. The CDR3 here is CASRLFPTPNTNTGELFF. In DNA, the CDR3 is TGTGCCAGCAGATTGTTCCCAACCCCAAATACGAACACCGGGGAGCTGTTTTTT.

The genes are TRBV5-6 and TRBJ2-7, with 9 bases lining up with TRBD1. The trim removed 5 bases at V and 1 base at J, leaving 7 bases unmatched. Germline lookup yields CDR1 SGHDT and CDR2 YYEEEE. CDR3 length equals 15 residues. CDR3 region: CASSPGTGRSYEQYF. CDR3 DNA sequence: TGTGCCAGCAGTCCCGGGACAGGGCGTTCCTACGAGCAGTACTTC. The entire variable domain, with the rest obtained from reference TRBV5-6 and TRBJ2-7, is as follows: DAGVTQSPTHLIKTRGQQVTLRCSPKSGHDTVSWYQQALGQGPQFIFQYYEEEERQRGNFPDRFSGHQFPNYSSELNVNALLLGDSALYLCASSPGTGRSYEQYFGPGTRLTVT.

V gene TRBV19 combines with J gene TRBJ2-7, with D possibly being TRBD2 (5 bases). This CDR3 comprises 15 residues. In germline, CDR1 is LNHDA, CDR2 SQIVND (reference sequence). V gave up 4 bases and J gave up 1 base, with 14 bases separating them. For the CDR3, the DNA is TGTGCCAGTAGTACGGGATTAGACCTATCCTACGAGCAGTACTTC. The encoded protein is CASSTGLDLSYEQYF.

The V call is TRBV7-9, the J call TRBJ2-7; TRBD1 aligns across 9 bases. CDR1 and CDR2 from the germline V gene are SEHNR and FQNEAQ (reference sequence). This CDR3 is built from 15 residues. V trimming: 5 bases; J trimming: 5 bases; junction bases outside the gene matches: 10. CDR3 bases: TGTGCCAGCAGCCCCCCTGGGACAGGGTGGGACGAGCAGTACTTC. It encodes CASSPPGTGWDEQYF.

The chain uses TRBV7-8 and TRBJ2-7; possible D gene TRBD1, 6 bases. The V gene's germline CDR1 is SGHVS and CDR2 FQNEAQ. The CDR3 length is 15 residues. Trimming shortened V by 1 base and J by 4 bases, and 14 bases separated the two germline ends. The CDR3, as DNA: TGTGCCAGCAGCTTAGAATGGGGGCCCTCTTACGAGCAGTACTTC. Its protein is CASSLEWGPSYEQYF. The whole variable domain, filled in from reference TRBV7-8 and TRBJ2-7, reads GAGVSQSPRYKVAKRGQDVALRCDPISGHVSLFWYQQALGQGPEFLTYFQNEAQLDKSGLPSDRFFAERPEGSVSTLKIQRTQQEDSAVYLCASSLEWGPSYEQYFGPGTRLTVT.

The J gene is TRBJ2-5, the V gene TRBV7-2; 12 positions match TRBD2. J was trimmed by 6 bases and V by 4 bases; bases with no gene match: 9. Germline-derived CDR1 and CDR2 are SGHTA and FQGNSA. The CDR3 has 16 amino acids. This CDR3 reads CASSSRGLAGGQTQYF. The DNA for the CDR3 is TGTGCCAGCAGCTCACGGGGGCTAGCGGGAGGGCAGACCCAGTACTTC.

The chain combines TRBV11-2 with TRBJ2-3; D might be TRBD2 (7 bases). V shed 0 bases and J shed 1 base, with 11 bases lying between them. This CDR3 has 16 residues. Looked up from germline, CDR1 is SGHAT and CDR2 is FQNNGV. This chain's CDR3 is CASSLDGGPGTDTQYF. The CDR3 region has the DNA TGTGCCAGCAGCTTAGACGGGGGGCCGGGCACAGATACGCAGTATTTT.

The V gene is TRBV10-3, the J gene TRBJ2-4; 7 nucleotides line up with TRBD2. The V gene end was trimmed by 0 bases and the J gene end by 6 bases; junction bases not matched to a gene: 5. This CDR3 has 15 residues. Per germline, CDR1 ENHRY and CDR2 SYGVKD. The CDR3 spells CAISESAGVGNIQYF. The CDR3 bases are TGTGCCATCAGTGAGTCGGCGGGGGTCGGAAACATTCAGTACTTC.

This chain links TRBV7-2 with TRBJ2-7; 10 bases are shared with TRBD2. The trim removed 4 bases at V and 6 bases at J, leaving 9 bases unmatched. The CDR3 sequence is 15 residues long. Germline-derived CDR1 and CDR2 are SGHTA and FQGNSA. The DNA for the CDR3 is TGTGCCAGCAGCTCCCCGGGACTAGCGATCTTCGAGCAGTACTTC. This gives the protein CASSSPGLAIFEQYF.

In this sample, this clone turned up a few times. V gene TRBV6-5 combines with J gene TRBJ1-6; the match to TRBD1 covers 7 bases. This CDR3 comprises 14 residues. V shed 6 bases, J shed 7 bases, and the junction held 6 bases outside the gene matches. Germline V lookup: CDR1 MNHEY, CDR2 SVGAGI. The CDR3 spells CASRATGTNSPLHF. As DNA, the CDR3 is TGTGCCAGCAGGGCGACAGGGACCAATTCACCCCTCCACTTT.

The chain recombines TRBV20-1 with TRBJ1-2; D is ambiguous. V gave up 1 base and J gave up 8 bases, with 5 bases separating them. The CDR3 spans 10 residues. Germline CDR1 is DFQATT and CDR2 is SNEGSKA (reference sequence). The CDR3 spells CSARASGYTF. CDR3 in DNA: TGCAGTGCTAGAGCTTCGGGCTACACCTTC.

The rearrangement joins TRBV6-1 to TRBJ2-1; tentative D call: TRBD1 (5 bases). The germline V and J ends were trimmed by 4 bases and 3 bases, with 13 bases remaining between them. This CDR3 spans 15 amino acids. In germline, CDR1 is MNHNS, CDR2 SASEGT. The CDR3 sequence is CASSAGRLSYNEQFF. The DNA for the CDR3 is TGTGCCAGCAGTGCAGGGCGGCTTAGCTACAATGAGCAGTTCTTC.

This sequence joins TRBV7-3 and TRBJ1-3, with a weak D call TRBD1 (5 bases). CDR1 is SGHTA and CDR2 is FQGTGA in the germline V gene. The CDR3 contains 15 residues. The V gene lost 7 bases and the J gene lost 0 bases, with 13 bases spanning the gap. The CDR3 here is CASNRRAHSGNTIYF. The DNA for the CDR3 is TGTGCCAGCAATCGCAGGGCCCACTCTGGAAACACCATATATTTT.

This chain uses TRBV4-1 with TRBJ2-7; D is undetermined. Germline CDR1 and CDR2: MGHRA and YSYEKL. This CDR3 comprises 14 residues. V lost 0 bases and J lost 3, with 9 bases in between. CDR3 amino acids: CASSQDRAIYEQYF. CDR3 bases: TGCGCCAGCAGCCAAGATAGGGCGATCTACGAGCAGTACTTC.

The chain uses TRBV5-5 and TRBJ1-5; TRBD1 might be the D (6 bases). CDR1 is SGHKS, CDR2 YYEKEE, per germline (reference sequence). This CDR3 is 16 amino acids long. Trimming removed 0 bases from V and 7 bases from J, with 17 bases in between. The CDR3 here is CASSLAPTEGVQPQHF. The DNA of the CDR3 is TGTGCCAGCAGCTTGGCTCCTACAGAGGGGGTCCAGCCCCAGCATTTT.

This clone came up once. Written as DNA, the CDR3 is TGCGCCAGCAGCTTGGACGGGGAAGGAATTGTCTACGAGCAGTACTTC. It translates to CASSLDGEGIVYEQYF. The chain uses TRBV5-1 and TRBJ2-7, with a tentative D call TRBD2 (5 bases). Per germline, CDR1 SGHRS and CDR2 YFSETQ. Trimming left V 0 bases short and J 3 bases short, with 16 bases between. The CDR3 sequence is 16 residues long.

This chain joins TRBV5-8 and TRBJ2-2; D gene unclear. The CDR3 extends over 15 amino acids. With 4 bases removed from V and 2 bases from J, the gap between germline ends came to 12 bases. Germline V CDR1 and CDR2: SGHTS, YDEGEE. The chain's CDR3 is CASSRVHLNTGELFF. The DNA for the CDR3 is TGTGCCAGCAGCCGGGTCCACCTAAACACCGGGGAGCTGTTTTTT.

The rearrangement uses TRBV7-2 and TRBJ2-1, with D maybe TRBD2 (5 bases). Germline CDR1 SGHTA, CDR2 FQGNSA. Trimming took 1 base from V and 16 from J, leaving 11 bases between them. CDR3 size: 11 residues. The CDR3 coding sequence is TGTGCCAGCAGCTTAGTTCGGGATTTCTTCTTC. This translates into CASSLVRDFFF.

In nucleotides, the CDR3 is TGTGCCAGCAGCTCCGACGGGGCCAAACAAGAGACCCAGTACTTC. Its translation: CASSSDGAKQETQYF. The chain has TRBV7-8 and TRBJ2-5, with D perhaps given as TRBD1 or TRBD2 (5 bases each). V dropped 4 bases and J dropped 2 bases, with 14 bases sitting between them. This CDR3 spans 15 amino acids. Germline V gene sequence: CDR1 SGHVS, CDR2 FQNEAQ.